This T cell receptor beta chain came from a study of identical twins. V lost 6 bases and J lost 5, with 14 bases in between. The CDR3 is 15 amino acids. This clonotype has just a few counts. Template switching introduced a universal primer site, and the cDNA bore unique molecular identifiers. In TCRdb, the 5' RACE reads were re-called with MiXCR into one record per CDR3 protein. Of under 900,000 distinct CDR3 sequences listed, about 12% are singletons. This same sample was also taken into another study, of yellow fever vaccine responses in identical twins. That source notes: Reportedly, twins' vaccine T cell responses looked partly convergent and partly personalized.

The sample was PBMCs. This TCR derives from a young woman in good health. V usage is TRBV12-3 or TRBV12-4 and J usage is TRBJ1-6, with no clear D. CDR3 in DNA: TGTGCCAGCAGCTCATCTGGCAGAGATAATTCACCCCTCCACTTT. Its translation is CASSSSGRDNSPLHF.